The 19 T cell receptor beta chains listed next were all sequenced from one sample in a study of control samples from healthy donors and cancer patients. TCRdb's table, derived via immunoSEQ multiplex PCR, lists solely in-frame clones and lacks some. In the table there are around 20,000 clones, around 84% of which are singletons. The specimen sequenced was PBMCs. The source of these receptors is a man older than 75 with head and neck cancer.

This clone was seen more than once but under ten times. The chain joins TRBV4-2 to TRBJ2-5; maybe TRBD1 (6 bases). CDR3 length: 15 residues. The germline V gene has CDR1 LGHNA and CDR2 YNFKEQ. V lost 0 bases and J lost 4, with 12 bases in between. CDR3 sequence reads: CASSQEFGGAETQYF. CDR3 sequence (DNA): TGTGCCAGCAGCCAAGAGTTTGGGGGCGCAGAGACCCAGTACTTC.

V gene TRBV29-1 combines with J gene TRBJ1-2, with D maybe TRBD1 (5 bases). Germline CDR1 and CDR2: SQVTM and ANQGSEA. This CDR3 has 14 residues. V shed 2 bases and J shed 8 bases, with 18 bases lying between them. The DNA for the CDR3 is TGCAGCGTTGAAAGGGACGGGTGGTTTTCAGGCTACACCTTC. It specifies CSVERDGWFSGYTF. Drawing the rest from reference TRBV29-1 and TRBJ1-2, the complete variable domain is SAVISQKPSRDICQRGTSLTIQCQVDSQVTMMFWYRQQPGQSLTLIATANQGSEATYESGFVIDKFPISRPNLTFSTLTVSNMSPEDSSIYLCSVERDGWFSGYTFGSGTRLTVV.

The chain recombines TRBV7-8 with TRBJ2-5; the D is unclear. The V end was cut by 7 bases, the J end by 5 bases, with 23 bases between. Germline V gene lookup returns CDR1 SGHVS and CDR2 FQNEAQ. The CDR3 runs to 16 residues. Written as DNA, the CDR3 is TGTGCCAGCATCCCCTTACGCGGCCCTACCAAGGAGACCCAGTACTTC. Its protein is CASIPLRGPTKETQYF.

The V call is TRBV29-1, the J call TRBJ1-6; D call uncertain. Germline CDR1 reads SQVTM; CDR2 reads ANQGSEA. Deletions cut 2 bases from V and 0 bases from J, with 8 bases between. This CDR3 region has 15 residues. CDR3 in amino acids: CSVERLSSYNSPLHF. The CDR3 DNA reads TGCAGCGTTGAACGGTTGAGCTCCTATAATTCACCCCTCCACTTT.

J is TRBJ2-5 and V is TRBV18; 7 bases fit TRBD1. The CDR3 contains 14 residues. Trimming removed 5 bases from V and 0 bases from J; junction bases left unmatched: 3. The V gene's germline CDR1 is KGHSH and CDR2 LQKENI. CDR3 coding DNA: TGTGCCAGCTCAGAACAGGGGAACCAAGAGACCCAGTACTTC. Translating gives CASSEQGNQETQYF. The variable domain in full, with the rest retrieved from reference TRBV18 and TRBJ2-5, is NAGVMQNPRHLVRRRGQEARLRCSPMKGHSHVYWYRQLPEEGLKFMVYLQKENIIDESGMPKERFSAEFPKEGPSILRIQQVVRGDSAAYFCASSEQGNQETQYFGPGTRLLVL.

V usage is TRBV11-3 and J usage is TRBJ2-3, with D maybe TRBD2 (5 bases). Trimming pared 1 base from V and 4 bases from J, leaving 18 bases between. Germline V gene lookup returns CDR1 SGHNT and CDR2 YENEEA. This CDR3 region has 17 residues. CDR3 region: CASSLGLGRGNADTQYF. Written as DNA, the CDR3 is TGTGCCAGCAGCTTAGGCCTTGGAAGAGGGAACGCAGATACGCAGTATTTT.

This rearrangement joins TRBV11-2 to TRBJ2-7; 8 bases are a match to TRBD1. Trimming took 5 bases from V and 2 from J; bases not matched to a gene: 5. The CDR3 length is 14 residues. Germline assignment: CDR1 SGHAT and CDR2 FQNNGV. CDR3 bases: TGTGCCAGCAGCATAGGACAGGGTCCCTACGAGCAGTACTTC. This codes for CASSIGQGPYEQYF.

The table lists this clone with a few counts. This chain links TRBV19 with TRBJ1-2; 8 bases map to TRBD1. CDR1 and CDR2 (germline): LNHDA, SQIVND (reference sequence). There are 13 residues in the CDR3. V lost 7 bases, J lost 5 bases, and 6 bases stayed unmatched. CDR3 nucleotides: TGTGCCAGTAAAGCAGGGGGCGCGTATGGCTACACCTTC. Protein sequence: CASKAGGAYGYTF.

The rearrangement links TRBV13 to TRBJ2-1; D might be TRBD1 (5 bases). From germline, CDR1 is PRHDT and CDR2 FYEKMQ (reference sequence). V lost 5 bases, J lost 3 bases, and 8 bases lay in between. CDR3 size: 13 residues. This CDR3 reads CASSQGVYNEQFF. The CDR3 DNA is TGTGCCAGCAGCCAAGGGGTCTACAATGAGCAGTTCTTC.

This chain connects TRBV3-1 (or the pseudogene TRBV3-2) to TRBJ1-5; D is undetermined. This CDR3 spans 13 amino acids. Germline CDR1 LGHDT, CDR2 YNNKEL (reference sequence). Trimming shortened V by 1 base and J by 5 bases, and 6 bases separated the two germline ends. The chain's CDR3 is CASSQVLDQPQHF. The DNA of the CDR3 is TGTGCCAGCAGCCAAGTTCTCGATCAGCCCCAGCATTTT.

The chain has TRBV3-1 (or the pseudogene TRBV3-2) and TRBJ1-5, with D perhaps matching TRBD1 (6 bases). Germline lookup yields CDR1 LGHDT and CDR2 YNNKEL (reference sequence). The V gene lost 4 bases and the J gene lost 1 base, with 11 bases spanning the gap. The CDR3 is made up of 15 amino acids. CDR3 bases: TGTGCCAGCAGCCCCGGGACAAGGAGCAATCAGCCCCAGCATTTT. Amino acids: CASSPGTRSNQPQHF.

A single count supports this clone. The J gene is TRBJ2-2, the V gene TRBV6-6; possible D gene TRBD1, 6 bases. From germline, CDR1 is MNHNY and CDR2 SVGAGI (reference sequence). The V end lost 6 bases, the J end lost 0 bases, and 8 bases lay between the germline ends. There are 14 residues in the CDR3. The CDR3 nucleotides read TGTGCCAGCAGACAGGGCTCGAACACCGGGGAGCTGTTTTTT. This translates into CASRQGSNTGELFF.

The CDR3 region has the DNA TGTGCCAGCGTCCCGGTGGGGACCTCGAACACCGGGGAGCTGTTTTTT. Translated: CASVPVGTSNTGELFF. The chain joins TRBV7-2 to TRBJ2-2; the D call may be TRBD1 or TRBD2 (5 bases each). The CDR3 consists of 16 residues. Germline CDR1 and CDR2: SGHTA and FQGNSA. V lost 8 bases and J 0 bases, leaving 16 bases between the germline ends. The whole variable domain, remainder taken from reference TRBV7-2 and TRBJ2-2, is GAGVSQSPSNKVTEKGKDVELRCDPISGHTALYWYRQSLGQGLEFLIYFQGNSAPDKSGLPSDRFSAERTGGSVSTLTIQRTQQEDSAVYLCASVPVGTSNTGELFFGEGSRLTVL.

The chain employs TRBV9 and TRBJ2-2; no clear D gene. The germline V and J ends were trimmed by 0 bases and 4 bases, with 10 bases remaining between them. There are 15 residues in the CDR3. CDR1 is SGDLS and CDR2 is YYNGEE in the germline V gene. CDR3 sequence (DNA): TGTGCCAGCAGCGTAGCTGGGCTGAGCACCGGGGAGCTGTTTTTT. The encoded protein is CASSVAGLSTGELFF.

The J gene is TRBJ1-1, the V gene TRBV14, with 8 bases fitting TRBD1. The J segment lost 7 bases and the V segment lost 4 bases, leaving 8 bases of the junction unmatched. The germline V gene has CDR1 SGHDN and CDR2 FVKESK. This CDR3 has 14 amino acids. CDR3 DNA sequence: TGTGCCAGCAGCCCTTTCGGACAGGGCCATGAAGCTTTCTTT. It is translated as CASSPFGQGHEAFF.

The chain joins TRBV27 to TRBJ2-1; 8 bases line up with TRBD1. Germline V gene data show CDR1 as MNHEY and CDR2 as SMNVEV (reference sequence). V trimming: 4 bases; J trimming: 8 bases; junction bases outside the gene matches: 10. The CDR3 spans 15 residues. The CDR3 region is CASSYDRGEGYEQFF. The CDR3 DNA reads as TGTGCCAGCAGTTACGACAGGGGAGAGGGGTATGAGCAGTTCTTC.

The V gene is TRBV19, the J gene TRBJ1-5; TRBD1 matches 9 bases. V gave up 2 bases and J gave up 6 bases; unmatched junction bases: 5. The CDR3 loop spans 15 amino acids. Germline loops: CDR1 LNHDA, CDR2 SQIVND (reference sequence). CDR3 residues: CASSIPGQGGQPQHF. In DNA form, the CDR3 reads TGTGCCAGTAGTATACCGGGACAGGGTGGTCAGCCCCAGCATTTT.

CDR3 region: CASSLASLTDTQYF. The DNA for the CDR3 is TGTGCCAGCAGCTTAGCCAGCCTCACAGATACGCAGTATTTT. The chain recombines TRBV7-9 with TRBJ2-3, with D unclear. V dropped 0 bases and J dropped 2 bases, with 6 bases sitting between them. This CDR3 has 14 amino acids. Germline CDR1 is SEHNR and CDR2 is FQNEAQ (reference sequence). Variable domain in full (rest from reference TRBV7-9 and TRBJ2-3): DTGVSQNPRHKITKRGQNVTFRCDPISEHNRLYWYRQTLGQGPEFLTYFQNEAQLEKSRLLSDRFSAERPKGSFSTLEIQRTEQGDSAMYLCASSLASLTDTQYFGPGTRLTVL.

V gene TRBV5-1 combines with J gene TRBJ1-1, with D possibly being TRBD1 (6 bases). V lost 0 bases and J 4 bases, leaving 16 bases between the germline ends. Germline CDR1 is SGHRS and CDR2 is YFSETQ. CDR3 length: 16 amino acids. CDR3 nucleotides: TGCGCCAGCAGCTTGGAGAGGTGGGGGGCAGGCACTGAAGCTTTCTTT. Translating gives CASSLERWGAGTEAFF.